This T cell receptor beta chain was sequenced during a study of T cell responses to AZD1222 COVID-19 vaccine. Broader study findings: Spike-specific TCR repertoires showed rising breadth and depth after two AZD1222 doses.

CDR3 length: 15 residues. Trimming left V 0 bases short and J 5 bases short, with 14 bases between. From germline, CDR1 is SGHRS and CDR2 YFSETQ. TCRdb's copy holds only in-frame clones and misses some; the assay was immunoSEQ multiplex PCR. The data contain about 120,000 clones, about 90% of them singletons. Of note for this clone: Antigen unknown.

Source: peripheral blood, taken on day 0 of AZD1222 vaccination. The receptor comes from an adult in good health. The V gene is TRBV5-1, the J gene TRBJ2-5, with D perhaps assigned TRBD1 or TRBD2 (5 bases each). The CDR3 DNA is TGCGCCAGCAGCTTGGATGTAGGGACGATGGAGACCCAGTACTTC. The encoded protein is CASSLDVGTMETQYF.